This T cell receptor (beta chain) was profiled in a study of cytomegalovirus exposure and HLA in healthy donors. V gave up 4 bases and J gave up 0 bases, with 9 bases separating them. Germline loops: CDR1 SQVTM, CDR2 ANQGSEA. This CDR3 is built from 14 residues. Broader study findings: With later analysis, a missense DCLRE1C variant became linked to TCR beta V- and J-gene trimming.

Comments on this clone: The antigen remains undetermined.

13 Jbeta primers and 60 Vbeta primers were used for the PCR. Only in-frame clones appear in the TCRdb table, and some are missing; sequencing was by immunoSEQ multiplex PCR. The sample carries some 140,000 clones, roughly 75% recorded once. Each donor's status was that of a healthy bone marrow donor. This chain links TRBV29-1 with TRBJ1-4; tentative D call: TRBD1 (5 bases). Material: PBMCs. The receptor was derived from a man younger than 45 in good health. The CDR3 spells CSVVPGATNEKLFF. CDR3 coding DNA: TGCAGCGTTGTCCCGGGGGCAACTAATGAAAAACTGTTTTTT.